The 8 T cell receptor beta chains reported below all come from one sample, sequenced in a study of T cell responses to AZD1222 COVID-19 vaccine. Measured with immunoSEQ multiplex PCR; TCRdb has only the in-frame clones, and not every one. The data show approximately 140,000 clones, roughly nine tenths seen once. The sequencing here drew on peripheral blood, taken 28 days after the second dose of the MenACWY control vaccine. The receptors shown here come from an adult who received the MenACWY meningococcal vaccine as a control.

The table lists this clone with a count of one. V is TRBV14 and J is TRBJ2-1, with D possibly being TRBD1 or TRBD2 (5 bases each). Between the trimmed V and J ends, which lost 2 bases and 4 bases, there was a span of 15 bases. CDR1 SGHDN and CDR2 FVKESK come from the germline V gene. This CDR3 region has 16 residues. This CDR3 is CASSQCPGRPYNEQFF. The CDR3 DNA is TGTGCCAGCAGCCAATGTCCGGGACGACCTTACAATGAGCAGTTCTTC.

This chain joins TRBV21-1 and TRBJ1-6. TRBV21-1 is deemed a pseudogene. This CDR3 contains 17 residues. The CDR3 loop reads CASTSLLGEFINSPLHF. DNA for the CDR3: TGTGCCAGCACGTCCCTATTGGGGGAATTCATTAATTCACCCCTCCACTTT.

V is TRBV18 and J is TRBJ1-5, with 8 bases fitting TRBD1. The CDR3 is made up of 14 amino acids. J gave up 6 bases and V 4 bases, and 5 bases lay outside the gene matches. Looked up from germline, CDR1 is KGHSH and CDR2 is LQKENI. CDR3 DNA: TGTGCCAGCTCACTGGACAGGGAGGTTCAGCCCCAGCATTTT. Its translation is CASSLDREVQPQHF. Based on the CDR3 plus reference TRBV18 and TRBJ1-5, the full variable domain is NAGVMQNPRHLVRRRGQEARLRCSPMKGHSHVYWYRQLPEEGLKFMVYLQKENIIDESGMPKERFSAEFPKEGPSILRIQQVVRGDSAAYFCASSLDREVQPQHFGDGTRLSIL.

This clone was detected a few times. CDR3 region: CAGKDRQDNISYEQYF. CDR3 sequence (DNA): TGTGCCGGGAAGGACAGGCAAGATAATATAAGCTACGAGCAGTACTTC. The chain recombines TRBV5-3 with TRBJ2-7; 7 bases align to TRBD1. TRBV5-3 is an ORF, with its function uncertain. V lost 10 bases and J lost 3; bases outside the gene matches: 19. The CDR3 covers 16 residues.

The V gene is TRBV6-2 or TRBV6-3, the J gene TRBJ1-5; D not resolved. The CDR3 covers 14 residues. Per germline, CDR1 MNHEY and CDR2 SVGEGT. The V gene lost 4 bases and the J gene lost 9 bases, with 16 bases spanning the gap. The CDR3 DNA reads TGTGCCAGCAGTTTCAGAAAGGGTCCTCCGCCCCAGCATTTT. Protein: CASSFRKGPPPQHF.

J is TRBJ1-5 and V is TRBV25-1; the D is unclear. The CDR3 runs 15 residues. Per the germline V gene, CDR1 is MGHDK and CDR2 is SYGVNS. Deletions cut 4 bases from V and 9 bases from J, with 19 bases between. This CDR3 is CASSAKKGLVGPQHF. In nucleotides, the CDR3 is TGTGCCAGCAGTGCAAAAAAGGGCTTAGTCGGGCCCCAGCATTTT.

Concerning this clone itself: The same CDR3 also results from other DNA sequences found in this sample. The chain carries TRBV2 and TRBJ2-3; D gene ambiguous. V lost 5 bases to trimming and J lost 0 bases, with 0 bases between them. CDR1 and CDR2 (germline): SNHLY, FYNNEI. This CDR3 comprises 11 residues. The CDR3 sequence is CASSSTDTQYF. CDR3 nucleotides: TGTGCCAGCAGTAGCACAGATACGCAGTATTTT.

This chain joins TRBV19 and TRBJ1-3; D is undetermined. Germline V gene data show CDR1 as LNHDA and CDR2 as SQIVND (reference sequence). This CDR3 spans 15 amino acids. Trimming removed 3 bases from V and 0 bases from J, with 9 bases in between. The CDR3 here is CASSIQATSGNTIYF. Here the CDR3 DNA reads TGTGCCAGTAGTATTCAGGCGACCTCTGGAAACACCATATATTTT.